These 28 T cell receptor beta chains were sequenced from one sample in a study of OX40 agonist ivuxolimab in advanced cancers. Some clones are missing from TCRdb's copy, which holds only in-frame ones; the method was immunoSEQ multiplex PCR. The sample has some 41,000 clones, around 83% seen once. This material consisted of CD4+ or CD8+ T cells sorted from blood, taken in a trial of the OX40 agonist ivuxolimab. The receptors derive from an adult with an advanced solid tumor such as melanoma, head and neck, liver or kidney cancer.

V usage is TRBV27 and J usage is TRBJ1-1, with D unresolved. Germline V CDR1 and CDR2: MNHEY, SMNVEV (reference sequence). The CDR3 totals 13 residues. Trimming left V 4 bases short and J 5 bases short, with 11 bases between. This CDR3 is CASSSAVLTEAFF. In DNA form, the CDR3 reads TGTGCCAGCAGTTCTGCAGTCTTGACTGAAGCTTTCTTT.

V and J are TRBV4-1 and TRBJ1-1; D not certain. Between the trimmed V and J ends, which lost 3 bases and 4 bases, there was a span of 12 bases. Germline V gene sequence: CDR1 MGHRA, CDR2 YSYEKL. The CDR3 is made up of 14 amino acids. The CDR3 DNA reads TGCGCCAGCAGCCACATTTCAGAAGGCACTGAAGCTTTCTTT. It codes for CASSHISEGTEAFF.

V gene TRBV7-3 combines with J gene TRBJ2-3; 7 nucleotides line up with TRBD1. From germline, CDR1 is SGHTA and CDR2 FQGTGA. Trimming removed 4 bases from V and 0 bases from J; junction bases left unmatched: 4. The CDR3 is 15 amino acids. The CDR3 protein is CASSSTGSSTDTQYF. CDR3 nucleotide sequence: TGTGCCAGCAGCTCGACAGGGTCTAGCACAGATACGCAGTATTTT. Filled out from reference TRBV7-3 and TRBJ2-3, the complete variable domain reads GAGVSQTPSNKVTEKGKYVELRCDPISGHTALYWYRQSLGQGPEFLIYFQGTGAADDSGLPNDRFFAVRPEGSVSTLKIQRTERGDSAVYLCASSSTGSSTDTQYFGPGTRLTVL.

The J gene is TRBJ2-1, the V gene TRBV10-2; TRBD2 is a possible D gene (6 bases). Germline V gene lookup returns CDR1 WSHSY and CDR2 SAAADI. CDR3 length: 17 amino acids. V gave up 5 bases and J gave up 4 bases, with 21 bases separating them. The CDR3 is CASSLDFRLENYNEQFF. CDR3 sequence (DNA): TGCGCCAGCAGTTTGGACTTTAGACTAGAAAATTACAATGAGCAGTTCTTC.

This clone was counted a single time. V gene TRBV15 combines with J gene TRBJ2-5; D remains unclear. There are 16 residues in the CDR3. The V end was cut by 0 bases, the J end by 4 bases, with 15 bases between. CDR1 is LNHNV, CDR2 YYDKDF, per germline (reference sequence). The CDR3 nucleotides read TGTGCCACCAGCAGAGATATTCGGTTTTTCGGAGAGACCCAGTACTTC. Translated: CATSRDIRFFGETQYF.

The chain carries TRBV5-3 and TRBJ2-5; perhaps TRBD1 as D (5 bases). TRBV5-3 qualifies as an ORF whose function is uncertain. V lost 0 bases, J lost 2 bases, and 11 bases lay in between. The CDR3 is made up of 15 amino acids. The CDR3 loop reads CARSLARGIQETQYF. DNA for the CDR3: TGTGCCAGAAGCTTGGCAAGGGGCATACAAGAGACCCAGTACTTC.

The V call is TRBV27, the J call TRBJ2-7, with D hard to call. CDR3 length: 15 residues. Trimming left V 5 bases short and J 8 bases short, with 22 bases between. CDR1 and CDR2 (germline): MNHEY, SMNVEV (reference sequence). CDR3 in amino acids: CASSPQQGKLTKQYF. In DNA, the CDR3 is TGTGCCAGCAGTCCCCAACAAGGGAAACTTACGAAGCAGTACTTC.

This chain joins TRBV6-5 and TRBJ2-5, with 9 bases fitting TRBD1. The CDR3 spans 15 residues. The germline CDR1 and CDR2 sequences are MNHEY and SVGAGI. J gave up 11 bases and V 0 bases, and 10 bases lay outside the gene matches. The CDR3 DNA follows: TGTGCCAGCAGTTACTCCCTTGGACAGGGGTGGGAGCAGTACTTC. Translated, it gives CASSYSLGQGWEQYF.

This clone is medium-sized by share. The CDR3: CASSFPGQGPYGYTF. In nucleotides, the CDR3 is TGTGCCAGCAGCTTTCCCGGACAGGGACCCTATGGCTACACCTTC. This chain uses TRBV7-9 with TRBJ1-2; TRBD1 matches 8 bases. This CDR3 spans 15 amino acids. After removal of 3 bases from V and 4 bases from J, the junction contained 7 bases not matched to a gene. CDR1 and CDR2 from the germline V gene are SEHNR and FQNEAQ (reference sequence).

The CDR3 nucleotides read TGTGCCAGCAGCCCCTTTGGTACGCATTCTAGCACAGATACGCAGTATTTT. Translation: CASSPFGTHSSTDTQYF. V is TRBV7-3 and J is TRBJ2-3; D unclear. Germline V gene data show CDR1 as SGHTA and CDR2 as FQGTGA. Trimming took 5 bases from V and 0 from J, leaving 18 bases between them. The CDR3 runs 17 residues.

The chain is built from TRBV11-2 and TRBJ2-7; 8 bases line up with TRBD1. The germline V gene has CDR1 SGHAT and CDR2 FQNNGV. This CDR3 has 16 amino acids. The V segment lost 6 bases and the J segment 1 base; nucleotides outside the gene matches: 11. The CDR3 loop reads CASSATGGLGSYEQYF. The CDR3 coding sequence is TGTGCCAGCAGTGCCACAGGGGGGTTAGGGTCCTACGAGCAGTACTTC. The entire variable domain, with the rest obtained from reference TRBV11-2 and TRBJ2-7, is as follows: EAGVAQSPRYKIIEKRQSVAFWCNPISGHATLYWYQQILGQGPKLLIQFQNNGVVDDSQLPKDRFSAERLKGVDSTLKIQPAKLEDSAVYLCASSATGGLGSYEQYFGPGTRLTVT.

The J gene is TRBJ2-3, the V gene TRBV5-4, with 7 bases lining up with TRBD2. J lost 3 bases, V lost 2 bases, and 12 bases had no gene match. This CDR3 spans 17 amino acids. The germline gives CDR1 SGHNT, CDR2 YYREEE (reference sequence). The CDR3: CASSFGTNLPWTDTQYF. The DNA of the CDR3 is TGTGCCAGCAGCTTTGGGACTAACCTCCCCTGGACAGATACGCAGTATTTT.

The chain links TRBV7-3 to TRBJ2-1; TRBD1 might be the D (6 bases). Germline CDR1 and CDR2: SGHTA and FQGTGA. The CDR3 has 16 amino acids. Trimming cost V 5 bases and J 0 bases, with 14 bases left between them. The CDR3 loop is CASSLGTYGSYNEQFF. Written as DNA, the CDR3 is TGTGCCAGCAGCCTCGGGACATACGGCTCCTACAATGAGCAGTTCTTC.

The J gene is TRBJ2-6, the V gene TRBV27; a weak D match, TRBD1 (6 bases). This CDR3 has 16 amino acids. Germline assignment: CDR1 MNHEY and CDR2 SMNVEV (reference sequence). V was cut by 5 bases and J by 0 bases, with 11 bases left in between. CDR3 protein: CASSLHRASGANVLTF. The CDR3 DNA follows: TGTGCCAGCAGTCTCCACAGGGCCTCTGGGGCCAACGTCCTGACTTTC.

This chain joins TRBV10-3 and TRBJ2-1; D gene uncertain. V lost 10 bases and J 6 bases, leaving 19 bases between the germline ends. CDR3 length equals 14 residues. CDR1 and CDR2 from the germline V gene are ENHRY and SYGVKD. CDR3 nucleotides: TGTGCCACCCTCCCTGGGTCTATCAGCAATGAGCAGTTCTTC. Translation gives CATLPGSISNEQFF.

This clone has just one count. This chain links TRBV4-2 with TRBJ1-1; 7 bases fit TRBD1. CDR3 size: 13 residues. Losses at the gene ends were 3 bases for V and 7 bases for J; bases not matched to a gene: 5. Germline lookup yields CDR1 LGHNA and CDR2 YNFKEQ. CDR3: CASSQTGWGEAFF. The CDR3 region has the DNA TGTGCCAGCAGCCAGACAGGGTGGGGTGAAGCTTTCTTT.

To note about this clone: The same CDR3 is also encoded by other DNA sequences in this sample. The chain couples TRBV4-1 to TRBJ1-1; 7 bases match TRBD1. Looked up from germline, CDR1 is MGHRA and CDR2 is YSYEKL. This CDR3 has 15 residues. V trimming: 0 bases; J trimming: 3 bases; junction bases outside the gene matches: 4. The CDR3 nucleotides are TGCGCCAGCAGCCAAGATCCGGGACAGTACACTGAAGCTTTCTTT. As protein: CASSQDPGQYTEAFF.

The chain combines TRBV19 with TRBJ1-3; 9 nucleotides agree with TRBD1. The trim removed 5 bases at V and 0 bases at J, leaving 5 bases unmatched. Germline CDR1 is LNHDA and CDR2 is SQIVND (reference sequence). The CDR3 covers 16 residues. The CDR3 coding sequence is TGTGCCAGTAGTCATATGACAGGGGGCTCTGGAAACACCATATATTTT. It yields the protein CASSHMTGGSGNTIYF.

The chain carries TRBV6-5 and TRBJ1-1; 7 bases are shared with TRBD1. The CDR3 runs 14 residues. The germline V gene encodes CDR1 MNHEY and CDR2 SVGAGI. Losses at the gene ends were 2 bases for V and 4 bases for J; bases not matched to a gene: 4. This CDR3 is CASSYGQASTEAFF. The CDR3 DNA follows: TGTGCCAGCAGTTACGGACAGGCAAGCACTGAAGCTTTCTTT.

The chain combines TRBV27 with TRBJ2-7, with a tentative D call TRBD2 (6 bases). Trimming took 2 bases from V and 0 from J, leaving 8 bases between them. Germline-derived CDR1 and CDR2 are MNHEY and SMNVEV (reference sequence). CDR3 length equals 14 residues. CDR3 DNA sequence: TGTGCCAGCAGTTTAGCCGGGAGCTCCTACGAGCAGTACTTC. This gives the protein CASSLAGSSYEQYF.

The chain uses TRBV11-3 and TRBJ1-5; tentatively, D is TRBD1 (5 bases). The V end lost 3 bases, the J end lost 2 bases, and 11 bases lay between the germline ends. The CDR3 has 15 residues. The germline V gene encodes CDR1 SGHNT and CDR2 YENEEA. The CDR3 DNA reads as TGTGCCAGCAGCTTCCCAGGGTCGGGCAATCAGCCCCAGCATTTT. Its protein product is CASSFPGSGNQPQHF.

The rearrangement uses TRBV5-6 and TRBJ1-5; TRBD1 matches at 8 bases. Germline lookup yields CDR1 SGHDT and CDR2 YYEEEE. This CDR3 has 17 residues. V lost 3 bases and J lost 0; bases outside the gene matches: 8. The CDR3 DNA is TGTGCCAGCAGCTCGGACAGGGTAGGAATTAGCAATCAGCCCCAGCATTTT. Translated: CASSSDRVGISNQPQHF.

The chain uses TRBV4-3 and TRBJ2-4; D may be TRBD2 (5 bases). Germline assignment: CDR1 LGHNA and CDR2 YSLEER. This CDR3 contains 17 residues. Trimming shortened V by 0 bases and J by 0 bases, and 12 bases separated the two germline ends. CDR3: CASSQDSLALAKNIQYF. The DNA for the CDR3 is TGCGCCAGCAGCCAAGACTCGCTAGCTTTAGCCAAAAACATTCAGTACTTC.

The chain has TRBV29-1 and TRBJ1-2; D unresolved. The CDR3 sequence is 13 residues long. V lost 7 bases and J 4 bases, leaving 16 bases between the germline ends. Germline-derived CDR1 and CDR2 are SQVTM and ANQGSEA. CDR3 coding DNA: TGCAGCGGTGCGGGTGGACGTAGCTATGGCTACACCTTC. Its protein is CSGAGGRSYGYTF.

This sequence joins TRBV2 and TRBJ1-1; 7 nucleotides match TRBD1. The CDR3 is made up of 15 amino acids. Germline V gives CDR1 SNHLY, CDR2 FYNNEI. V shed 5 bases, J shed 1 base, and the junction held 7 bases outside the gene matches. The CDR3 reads CASSLMTGPNTEAFF. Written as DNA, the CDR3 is TGTGCCAGCAGTCTCATGACAGGGCCGAACACTGAAGCTTTCTTT.

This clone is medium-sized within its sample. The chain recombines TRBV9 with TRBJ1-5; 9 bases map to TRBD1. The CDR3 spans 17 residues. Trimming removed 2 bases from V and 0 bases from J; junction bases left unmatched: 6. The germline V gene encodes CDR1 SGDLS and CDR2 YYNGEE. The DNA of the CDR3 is TGTGCCAGCAGCGTGGGGACAGGGCCTGGTAGCAATCAGCCCCAGCATTTT. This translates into CASSVGTGPGSNQPQHF.

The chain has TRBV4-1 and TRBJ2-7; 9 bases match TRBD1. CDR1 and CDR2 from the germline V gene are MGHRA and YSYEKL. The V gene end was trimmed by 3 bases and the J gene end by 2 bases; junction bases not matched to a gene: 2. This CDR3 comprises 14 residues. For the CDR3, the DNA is TGCGCCAGCAGCCACGGGACAGGGACCTACGAGCAGTACTTC. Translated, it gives CASSHGTGTYEQYF.

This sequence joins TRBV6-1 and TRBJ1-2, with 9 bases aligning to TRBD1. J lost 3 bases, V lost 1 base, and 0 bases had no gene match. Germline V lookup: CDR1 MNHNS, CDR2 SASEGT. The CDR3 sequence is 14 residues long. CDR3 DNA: TGTGCCAGCAGTGAAGGGGACAGGGACTATGGCTACACCTTC. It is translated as CASSEGDRDYGYTF.